This entry features one T cell receptor beta chain sequence. The antigen is undetermined. This entry is derived from a study of T cells in Graves' hyperthyroidism and ophthalmopathy. Study results and caveats: Blood shared most expanded thyroid clonotypes above 0.001. A median approximately 6.5 months before onset, the model predicted ophthalmopathy.

Graves' hyperthyroidism was deemed stable absent ophthalmopathy progression within 18 months. Clinical symptoms, serum thyroxine and TRAb, thyroid ultrasound and orbital computed tomography were used for the diagnoses. Using RNA transcripts as the source, TCR beta CDR3 regions were amplified. HTBI primers were the set used in a first-round RT-PCR of the TCR CDR3. TCRdb re-derived calls from the multiplex PCR reads in MiXCR, one entry per CDR3 protein. This sample has fewer than 900,000 distinct CDR3 sequences, with roughly 17% found just once. V shed 3 bases and J 0 bases; nucleotides not matched to a gene: 12. Germline V CDR1 and CDR2: SEHNR, FQNEAQ (reference sequence). CDR3 length: 19 amino acids.

The receptor was isolated from a man between 18 and 35 years old with Graves' hyperthyroidism. The rearrangement links TRBV7-9 to TRBJ1-3, with 9 bases lining up with TRBD1. Specimen: blood. CDR3 sequence reads: CASSFSGQGLIRSGNTIYF. The CDR3 nucleotides are TGTGCCAGCAGCTTCTCGGGACAGGGCTTAATCCGCTCTGGAAACACCATATATTTT.